The clone carrying this T cell receptor (beta chain) was seen a handful of times. The antigen is not known. The sample originates from a study of T-cell memory formation after mild COVID-19. Broader study findings: Cross-reactive memory apparently joined, as some responding clones appeared in pre-infection memory. The main location of contracting CD4+ clones was CM and EM, and that of contracting CD8+ clones was EMRA. Later expanders leaned CD4+, whereas clones that contracted between day 15 and 85 were balanced CD4/CD8.

V was clipped by 0 bases and J by 1 base, with 11 bases between them. Germline-derived CDR1 and CDR2 are SGHDT and YYEEEE. This CDR3 is built from 16 residues. TCRdb analysed the 5' RACE reads with MiXCR anew, one entry per CDR3 protein. The sample contains fewer than 350,000 distinct CDR3 sequences, 14% of which appear only once. This receptor was taken from a man aged 18 to 29 who had mild COVID-19 (a few samples of this study predate the infection). Cell type and time point are not known. Sequencing used PBMCs or a T cell subset sorted from them (not recorded which). This chain joins TRBV5-6 and TRBJ1-3, with D hard to call. The CDR3 loop reads CASSLGPTSSGNTIYF. CDR3 in DNA: TGTGCCAGCAGCTTGGGGCCAACTAGTTCTGGAAACACCATATATTTT.